Listed below are T cell receptor beta chains from one sample, sequenced in a study of PD-1 blockade in classical Hodgkin lymphoma. TCRdb's copy holds only in-frame clones and misses some; the assay was immunoSEQ multiplex PCR. The sample shows some 28,000 clones, roughly 83% of them seen only once. The specimen comprised peripheral blood mononuclear cells (PBMCs), sampled before the second cycle of nivolumab. These receptors were obtained from a human donor with classical Hodgkin lymphoma. The CDR3 runs from the conserved cysteine through the conserved F or W. Not every row has a clone size; where given, it reads once, few, many or a size class.

v_call: TRBV5-5; clone_size: few; j_call: TRBJ1-2; cdr3_aa: CASDNPTLNYGYTF
v_call: TRBV6-7; clone_size: .; j_call: TRBJ2-7; cdr3_aa: CASSWKGTGPSYEQYF
v_call: TRBV7-2; clone_size: .; j_call: TRBJ2-7; cdr3_aa: CASSLSSYEQYF
v_call: TRBV15; clone_size: .; j_call: TRBJ2-7; cdr3_aa: CATSREGTAYEQYF
v_call: TRBV28; clone_size: .; j_call: TRBJ1-5; cdr3_aa: CASSLSQGAGQPQHF
v_call: TRBV6-5; clone_size: .; j_call: TRBJ1-5; cdr3_aa: CASSPSPNQPQHF
v_call: TRBV28; clone_size: .; j_call: TRBJ1-2; cdr3_aa: CASSDGTGPAYGYTF
v_call: TRBV28; clone_size: .; j_call: TRBJ1-2; cdr3_aa: CASRGANRLLYGYTF
v_call: TRBV7-2; clone_size: few; j_call: TRBJ2-5; cdr3_aa: CASSFTGGREETQYF
v_call: TRBV7-2; clone_size: few; j_call: TRBJ1-1; cdr3_aa: CASSWQNTEAFF
v_call: TRBV18; clone_size: .; j_call: TRBJ2-5; cdr3_aa: CASSPEVAETQYF
v_call: TRBV11-2; clone_size: .; j_call: TRBJ1-4; cdr3_aa: CASSFAGTGEKLFF
v_call: TRBV18; clone_size: .; j_call: TRBJ1-6; cdr3_aa: CASSRTKGNPNSPLHF
v_call: TRBV7-2; clone_size: .; j_call: TRBJ1-2; cdr3_aa: CASSSDTFSGYTF
v_call: TRBV10-3; clone_size: .; j_call: TRBJ1-4; cdr3_aa: CAISQGNEKLFF
v_call: TRBV6-5; clone_size: .; j_call: TRBJ1-2; cdr3_aa: CASSYLGPNYGYTF
v_call: TRBV19; clone_size: .; j_call: TRBJ1-1; cdr3_aa: CASSQGSNTEAFF
v_call: TRBV19; clone_size: once; j_call: TRBJ2-7; cdr3_aa: CASTGGATYEQYF
v_call: TRBV27; clone_size: .; j_call: TRBJ2-1; cdr3_aa: CASSLSGNSYNEQFF
v_call: TRBV28; clone_size: .; j_call: TRBJ2-7; cdr3_aa: CASSLGPSGGQYF
v_call: TRBV7-6; clone_size: .; j_call: TRBJ2-5; cdr3_aa: CASSPVGPETQYF
v_call: TRBV6-5; clone_size: .; j_call: TRBJ2-5; cdr3_aa: CASSYPGQPRAQYF
v_call: TRBV7-8; clone_size: medium-sized; j_call: TRBJ2-3; cdr3_aa: CASSPRGGYTDTQYF